The next 9 T cell receptor beta chains were all read from a single sample in a study of shared clonotypes between healthy human individuals. TCRdb keeps only in-frame clones here, not all; method: immunoSEQ multiplex PCR. The sample lists about 1 million clones, 65% to 80% seen once, with approximately 1.5% in the top ten. Sequencing used memory CD4+ T cells sorted from blood. The sample's subset: CD45RA-negative fraction. Receptors were obtained from a man between 18 and 29 years old in good health.

The J gene is TRBJ1-5, the V gene TRBV19, with 7 nucleotides matching TRBD1. Germline assignment: CDR1 LNHDA and CDR2 SQIVND (reference sequence). CDR3 length: 14 amino acids. Trimming removed 5 bases from V and 3 bases from J; junction bases left unmatched: 4. CDR3 nucleotide sequence: TGTGCCAGTAGTCAAACAGGGGTCAATCAGCCCCAGCATTTT. Its protein is CASSQTGVNQPQHF.

This clone was detected only a few times. The chain links TRBV6-5 to TRBJ1-1, with D tentatively TRBD1 (5 bases). The CDR3 has 15 residues. V shed 5 bases and J shed 1 base, with 14 bases lying between them. Germline CDR1 and CDR2: MNHEY and SVGAGI. CDR3 bases: TGTGCCAGCAGTACACGCGGACATAGGAACACTGAAGCTTTCTTT. Translation: CASSTRGHRNTEAFF.

The CDR3 region is CASSSGPYYEQYF. In DNA form, the CDR3 reads TGTGCCAGCAGTTCGGGCCCCTACTACGAGCAGTACTTC. The chain combines TRBV6-6 with TRBJ2-7, with D hard to call. From germline, CDR1 is MNHNY and CDR2 SVGAGI (reference sequence). There are 13 residues in the CDR3. V dropped 4 bases and J dropped 3 bases, with 10 bases sitting between them.

The V gene is TRBV5-4, the J gene TRBJ2-5; 8 nucleotides match TRBD2. The germline V gene encodes CDR1 SGHNT and CDR2 YYREEE (reference sequence). V shed 2 bases and J 5 bases; nucleotides not matched to a gene: 2. The CDR3 totals 13 residues. CDR3 amino acids: CASSLWTSETQYF. Written as DNA, the CDR3 is TGTGCCAGCAGCTTATGGACTAGCGAGACCCAGTACTTC.

CDR3 region: CASSPPSGGGRYNEQFF. CDR3 sequence (DNA): TGTGCCAGCTCACCACCTTCGGGCGGGGGGAGATACAATGAGCAGTTCTTC. This sequence joins TRBV18 and TRBJ2-1; 8 nucleotides match TRBD2. The CDR3 covers 17 residues. V shed 0 bases and J 4 bases; nucleotides not matched to a gene: 8. The germline V gene encodes CDR1 KGHSH and CDR2 LQKENI.

The rearrangement links TRBV18 to TRBJ2-3, with D perhaps TRBD1 or TRBD2 (5 bases each). The CDR3 is 17 residues long. Germline V CDR1 and CDR2: KGHSH, LQKENI. Trimming removed 2 bases at V and 3 bases at J, with 18 bases between. The CDR3 here is CASSPKGPGPSTDTQYF. CDR3 nucleotide sequence: TGTGCCAGCTCACCAAAAGGCCCGGGACCATCAACAGATACGCAGTATTTT.

With respect to this clone: This sample includes further DNA sequences coding for the same CDR3. This rearrangement joins TRBV5-4 to TRBJ1-6; D remains ambiguous. The CDR3 spans 13 residues. V was shortened by 2 bases and J by 7 bases, with 7 bases between the two germline ends. CDR1 is SGHNT and CDR2 is YYREEE in the germline V gene (reference sequence). The CDR3 bases are TGTGCCAGCAGCTTAACCGGGAATTCACCCCTCCACTTT. Its protein product is CASSLTGNSPLHF.

This clone was seen only a few times. V is TRBV28 and J is TRBJ1-2; 8 bases fit TRBD1. Germline CDR1 reads MDHEN; CDR2 reads SYDVKM. V was pared by 5 bases and J by 7 bases, with 3 bases of the junction left unmatched. The CDR3 covers 12 residues. Here the CDR3 DNA reads TGTGCCAGCAGTGGACAGGGCAGTGGCTACACCTTC. Its protein is CASSGQGSGYTF.

The chain joins TRBV28 to TRBJ2-1, with 8 nucleotides matching TRBD2. In germline, CDR1 is MDHEN, CDR2 SYDVKM. Trimming cost V 2 bases and J 4 bases; bases outside gene matches: 1. This CDR3 region has 14 residues. The CDR3 DNA follows: TGTGCCAGCAGTTTAGGCGGGGGGTACAATGAGCAGTTCTTC. The encoded protein is CASSLGGGYNEQFF.